This TCR beta chain emerged from a study of T cell responses to AZD1222 COVID-19 vaccine (dated by TCRdb to about 2021). About the full investigation: TCR sequencing covered about 230 trial participants: 207 given two doses of AZD1222 and 26 given two doses of MenACWY control vaccine. Enrollment into the trials was organized by age into subgroups of 18-55, 56-69 and 70-plus years, and those subgroups contained about 160, 30 and 59 TCR-sequenced participants, respectively. What the work shows at the level of the full study, not this receptor alone: Reportedly, almost half of the unique spike-specific TCRs recognized epitopes lying outside the regions that are mutated in the B.1.351 and B.1.1.7 variants. In the small 56-69-year group, the increase in depth fell short of significance, most likely because of low power. No day 14 peak-response samples were available, so repertoires were characterized only after the peak T cell response. After two AZD1222 doses, spike-specific TCR breadth and depth were significantly higher than at day 0 and than in MenACWY recipients. Most participants were white British and females outnumbered males, and the authors suggested that clonal diversity may have been underestimated. The vaccine-associated CD4 TCRs covered the entire spike protein, and the dominant responses fell in regions 160-218 and 743-854. Only five or six AZD1222 recipients were SARS-CoV-2 seropositive at baseline, limiting conclusions about previously exposed vaccinees.

Remarks on this clone: The clone's antigen remains unknown. No base qualities exist here, and no much larger clone lies one base off it.

The germline V gene provides CDR1 SGHTA and CDR2 FQGNSA. Trimming at the junction amounts to 0 bases on V and 0 bases on J, and the germline ends lie 17 bases apart. Reading from cysteine to phenylalanine, the CDR3 counts 18 amino acids. The only DNA kept is the CDR3, 54 bases in frame from the first base. The CDR3 regions of human TCRbeta chains were subjected to immunosequencing. Processing in the source paper ran as follows. Repertoire TCRs were checked for matches against a reference library of SARS-CoV-2-specific TCRs that had been generated using the MIRA antigen-specificity platform. Breadth meant the fraction of unique TCRs that were SARS-CoV-2-associated, whereas depth meant the fraction of total T cells that were SARS-CoV-2-associated. Using the MIRA data, each spike-specific TCR was mapped to the spike region that the TCR reacts to and placed in a CD4 or CD8 class. Log10-transformed breadth and depth values were compared by one-way ANOVA with Sidak's multiple comparisons tests. Sourced from immuneACCESS, this table was stored by TCRdb with only in-frame sequences that have V and J called. A share of the clones is absent; for the studies checked, an unresolved V gene accounts for under half, and the remainder has no known explanation. The D gene and trimming were derived from the DNA, and the V and J assignments and clone size from that table. The sample profile shows about 88,000 clones; approximately 90% of them were found once. Of the sample, approximately 5% falls within the top ten clones.

The time point label, as the study defines it: about 28 days (+/-7) after the second vaccine dose. AZD1222 recipients with second doses at about 4 weeks or about 12 weeks were pooled, because spike-specific TCR depth and breadth did not differ between schedules. Vaccinee samples came from UK trials COV001 and COV002, including a single-blind randomized controlled phase 2/3 trial of AZD1222 (ChAdOx1 nCoV-19) in healthy adults. Trial participant PBMC samples were collected at day 0 and day 28 after the second dose for TCRbeta chain sequencing. This clonotype originated in an adult who received the AZD1222 COVID-19 vaccine. Sequencing used peripheral blood, obtained 28 days after the second AZD1222 dose. The chain links TRBV7-2 with TRBJ1-2; the D gene assignment is ambiguous. CDR3 loop: CASSLAREKSQTNYGYTF. In nucleotides, the sequence is TGTGCCAGCAGCTTAGCGAGGGAAAAGTCTCAAACTAACTATGGCTACACCTTC.